A selection of T cell receptor beta chains follows, all from one sample in a study of regulatory T cells in long-lasting Graves disease. TCRdb reprocessed the multiplex PCR reads with MiXCR, giving one entry per CDR3 protein. The profile shows a few hundred thousand distinct CDR3 sequences, 18% of them singletons. The sample also formed part of further work on T cells in Graves' hyperthyroidism and ophthalmopathy.

The sequencing used peripheral blood mononuclear cells (PBMCs), collected at new diagnosis, from a patient treated with antithyroid drugs. These receptors all come from a woman aged 25-40 years with Graves disease. CDR3s include the opening cysteine and the closing phenylalanine or tryptophan. Each record gives: CDR3 length, D gene, J gene, V gene, clone size, CDR3 protein, CDR3 DNA. A D gene is named only where the DNA matches it firmly. Not all rows give a size; the values are once, few, many and, for expanded clones, a class.

cdr3_length: 14; d_call: TRBD1; j_call: TRBJ1-6; v_call: TRBV3-1; clone_size: many; cdr3_aa: CASSPGQGGSPLHF; cdr3_nt: TGTGCCAGCTCACCCGGACAGGGGGGTTCACCCCTCCACTTT
cdr3_length: 16; d_call: TRBD2; j_call: TRBJ2-3; v_call: TRBV2; clone_size: many; cdr3_aa: CADRVSGGTSTDTQYF; cdr3_nt: TGTGCCGACAGAGTTAGCGGGGGCACTAGCACAGATACGCAGTATTTT
cdr3_length: 14; d_call: TRBD1; j_call: TRBJ1-2; v_call: TRBV2; clone_size: -; cdr3_aa: CASSVPGGADGYTF; cdr3_nt: TGTGCCAGCAGCGTCCCAGGGGGTGCTGATGGCTACACCTTC
cdr3_length: 14; d_call: TRBD1; j_call: TRBJ1-2; v_call: TRBV29-1; clone_size: -; cdr3_aa: CSVDNRDRYYGYTF; cdr3_nt: TGCAGCGTTGATAACCGGGACAGGTACTATGGCTACACCTTC
cdr3_length: 13; d_call: TRBD1; j_call: TRBJ2-7; v_call: TRBV7-8; clone_size: -; cdr3_aa: CASSPGTGFEQYF; cdr3_nt: TGTGCCAGCAGTCCCGGGACAGGGTTTGAGCAGTACTTC
cdr3_length: 15; d_call: TRBD1; j_call: TRBJ1-6; v_call: TRBV6-1; clone_size: many; cdr3_aa: CASSRGLTYNSPLHF; cdr3_nt: TGTGCCAGTTCGAGGGGGCTAACCTATAATTCACCCCTCCACTTT
cdr3_length: 13; d_call: -; j_call: TRBJ1-1; v_call: TRBV20-1; clone_size: many; cdr3_aa: CSARADPNTEAFF; cdr3_nt: TGCAGTGCTAGAGCTGACCCGAACACTGAAGCTTTCTTT
cdr3_length: 16; d_call: TRBD2; j_call: TRBJ2-3; v_call: TRBV20-1; clone_size: -; cdr3_aa: CSARISGETSTDTQYF; cdr3_nt: TGCAGTGCTAGAATTAGCGGGGAGACAAGCACAGATACGCAGTATTTT
cdr3_length: 14; d_call: -; j_call: TRBJ2-7; v_call: TRBV11-3; clone_size: many; cdr3_aa: CASSYGTENYEQYF; cdr3_nt: TGTGCCAGCAGCTACGGGACGGAGAATTACGAGCAGTACTTC
cdr3_length: 16; d_call: TRBD2; j_call: TRBJ2-3; v_call: TRBV20-1; clone_size: many; cdr3_aa: CSAVTTSGRARDTQYF; cdr3_nt: TGCAGTGCCGTGACTACTAGCGGGAGGGCAAGGGATACGCAGTATTTT
cdr3_length: 15; d_call: -; j_call: TRBJ2-7; v_call: TRBV19; clone_size: many; cdr3_aa: CASSIGRGQAYEQYF; cdr3_nt: TGTGCCAGTAGTATCGGACGGGGTCAGGCCTACGAGCAGTACTTC
cdr3_length: 16; d_call: -; j_call: TRBJ1-6; v_call: TRBV7-9; clone_size: -; cdr3_aa: CASSFGHSSYNSPLHF; cdr3_nt: TGTGCCAGCAGCTTCGGACATAGCTCCTATAATTCACCCCTCCACTTT
cdr3_length: 14; d_call: TRBD2; j_call: TRBJ2-1; v_call: TRBV12-3/TRBV12-4; clone_size: -; cdr3_aa: CASSLSGGAYEQFF; cdr3_nt: TGTGCCAGCAGTTTGAGCGGGGGGGCCTATGAGCAGTTCTTC
cdr3_length: 11; d_call: -; j_call: TRBJ2-7; v_call: TRBV20-1; clone_size: -; cdr3_aa: CSASDRLEQYF; cdr3_nt: TGCAGTGCTAGCGACAGGCTCGAGCAGTACTTC
cdr3_length: 12; d_call: -; j_call: TRBJ1-2; v_call: TRBV20-1; clone_size: many; cdr3_aa: CSASRGQYGYTF; cdr3_nt: TGCAGTGCTAGTCGCGGCCAATATGGCTACACCTTC
cdr3_length: 16; d_call: -; j_call: TRBJ1-1; v_call: TRBV6-1; clone_size: -; cdr3_aa: CASTPRGRPMNTEAFF; cdr3_nt: TGTGCCAGCACCCCCCGCGGGCGGCCCATGAACACTGAAGCTTTCTTT
cdr3_length: 16; d_call: TRBD1; j_call: TRBJ1-1; v_call: TRBV7-2; clone_size: many; cdr3_aa: CASSSNRGGGLTEAFF; cdr3_nt: TGTGCCAGCAGCTCCAACAGGGGGGGAGGGCTCACTGAAGCTTTCTTT
cdr3_length: 15; d_call: -; j_call: TRBJ1-3; v_call: TRBV3-1; clone_size: many; cdr3_aa: CASSQIRTAGNTIYF; cdr3_nt: TGTGCCAGCAGCCAGATACGGACGGCTGGAAACACCATATATTTT
cdr3_length: 15; d_call: -; j_call: TRBJ1-3; v_call: TRBV5-1; clone_size: many; cdr3_aa: CASSFLPGSGNTIYF; cdr3_nt: TGCGCCAGCAGCTTCTTACCAGGGTCTGGAAACACCATATATTTT
cdr3_length: 15; d_call: -; j_call: TRBJ1-5; v_call: TRBV7-8; clone_size: many; cdr3_aa: CASSSTGHGGQPQHF; cdr3_nt: TGTGCCAGCAGCTCAACGGGACATGGCGGTCAGCCCCAGCATTTT
cdr3_length: 14; d_call: -; j_call: TRBJ2-3; v_call: TRBV19; clone_size: -; cdr3_aa: CASRLPGSTDTQYF; cdr3_nt: TGTGCCAGTAGGCTACCAGGGAGCACAGATACGCAGTATTTT
cdr3_length: 19; d_call: TRBD1; j_call: TRBJ2-1; v_call: TRBV19; clone_size: many; cdr3_aa: CASSIGARGLVRSYNEQFF; cdr3_nt: TGTGCCAGTAGTATAGGTGCCAGGGGGCTAGTGAGGTCCTACAATGAGCAGTTCTTC
cdr3_length: 16; d_call: -; j_call: TRBJ1-1; v_call: TRBV19; clone_size: many; cdr3_aa: CASKGWNTGGPTEAFF; cdr3_nt: TGTGCCAGTAAGGGGTGGAACACTGGGGGGCCCACTGAAGCTTTCTTT
cdr3_length: 12; d_call: TRBD1; j_call: TRBJ1-5; v_call: TRBV2; clone_size: -; cdr3_aa: CASRDREQPQHF; cdr3_nt: TGTGCCAGCCGGGACAGGGAACAGCCCCAGCATTTT
cdr3_length: 16; d_call: TRBD1; j_call: TRBJ2-3; v_call: TRBV2; clone_size: many; cdr3_aa: CASRDPDRGNTDTQYF; cdr3_nt: TGTGCCAGCAGAGACCCCGACAGGGGGAACACAGATACGCAGTATTTT
cdr3_length: 16; d_call: TRBD2; j_call: TRBJ2-3; v_call: TRBV5-1; clone_size: many; cdr3_aa: CASSHTSGGVTDTQYF; cdr3_nt: TGCGCCAGCAGCCATACTAGCGGGGGGGTCACAGATACGCAGTATTTT
cdr3_length: 15; d_call: -; j_call: TRBJ2-3; v_call: TRBV5-1; clone_size: many; cdr3_aa: CASSLATGFTDTQYF; cdr3_nt: TGCGCCAGCAGCTTGGCCACGGGGTTCACAGATACGCAGTATTTT
cdr3_length: 13; d_call: -; j_call: TRBJ2-7; v_call: TRBV4-1; clone_size: many; cdr3_aa: CASSQGEVYEQYF; cdr3_nt: TGCGCCAGCAGCCAAGGCGAAGTCTACGAGCAGTACTTC
cdr3_length: 14; d_call: -; j_call: TRBJ1-2; v_call: TRBV6-5; clone_size: few; cdr3_aa: CASSYSNRHYGYTF; cdr3_nt: TGTGCCAGCAGTTACTCGAACAGGCACTATGGCTACACCTTC
cdr3_length: 14; d_call: -; j_call: TRBJ2-3; v_call: TRBV12-3/TRBV12-4; clone_size: many; cdr3_aa: CASSLSPSTDTQYF; cdr3_nt: TGTGCCAGCAGCCTTTCCCCGAGCACAGATACGCAGTATTTT
cdr3_length: 13; d_call: -; j_call: TRBJ1-5; v_call: TRBV29-1; clone_size: many; cdr3_aa: CSVTTGRNQPQHF; cdr3_nt: TGCAGCGTTACCACAGGGAGAAATCAGCCCCAGCATTTT
cdr3_length: 17; d_call: TRBD2; j_call: TRBJ2-1; v_call: TRBV19; clone_size: many; cdr3_aa: CASSRRLAGGPGHEQFF; cdr3_nt: TGTGCCAGTAGTCGTCGGCTAGCGGGGGGGCCGGGGCATGAGCAGTTCTTC
cdr3_length: 14; d_call: -; j_call: TRBJ1-2; v_call: TRBV11-2; clone_size: few; cdr3_aa: CASSQIALGSVRAF; cdr3_nt: TGTGCCAGCAGCCAAATAGCGTTGGGCAGCGTCAGGGCCTTC
cdr3_length: 14; d_call: -; j_call: TRBJ1-2; v_call: TRBV20-1; clone_size: few; cdr3_aa: CSARKPRGEEGYTF; cdr3_nt: TGCAGTGCTAGAAAACCTAGGGGGGAAGAGGGCTACACCTTC
cdr3_length: 16; d_call: -; j_call: TRBJ1-5; v_call: TRBV12-3/TRBV12-4; clone_size: many; cdr3_aa: CASSPEGQGWNQPQHF; cdr3_nt: TGTGCCAGCAGTCCCGAGGGGCAGGGTTGGAATCAGCCCCAGCATTTT
cdr3_length: 14; d_call: TRBD2; j_call: TRBJ2-3; v_call: TRBV20-1; clone_size: many; cdr3_aa: CSARRRGMADTQYF; cdr3_nt: TGCAGTGCTAGACGGCGGGGGATGGCAGATACGCAGTATTTT
cdr3_length: 14; d_call: -; j_call: TRBJ1-1; v_call: TRBV20-1; clone_size: many; cdr3_aa: CSARRTAVNTEAFF; cdr3_nt: TGCAGTGCTAGGAGAACAGCGGTGAACACTGAAGCTTTCTTT
cdr3_length: 15; d_call: -; j_call: TRBJ1-1; v_call: TRBV6-5; clone_size: many; cdr3_aa: CASSYFGAPSTEAFF; cdr3_nt: TGTGCCAGCAGTTACTTCGGGGCACCCAGCACTGAAGCTTTCTTT
cdr3_length: 13; d_call: -; j_call: TRBJ1-1; v_call: TRBV2; clone_size: many; cdr3_aa: CASSEGRVTEAFF; cdr3_nt: TGTGCCAGCAGTGAGGGCCGGGTCACTGAAGCTTTCTTT
cdr3_length: 16; d_call: -; j_call: TRBJ2-6; v_call: TRBV7-2; clone_size: many; cdr3_aa: CASSSLQGAGANVLTF; cdr3_nt: TGTGCCAGCAGCTCTCTACAGGGTGCCGGGGCCAACGTCCTGACTTTC
cdr3_length: 10; d_call: -; j_call: TRBJ1-1; v_call: TRBV25-1; clone_size: many; cdr3_aa: CASSYVQLIF; cdr3_nt: TGTGCCAGCAGTTACGTCCAATTGATCTTT
cdr3_length: 15; d_call: -; j_call: TRBJ2-5; v_call: TRBV6-1; clone_size: many; cdr3_aa: CASTPRRDASETQYF; cdr3_nt: TGTGCCAGCACCCCTCGGCGGGATGCTTCGGAGACCCAGTACTTC
cdr3_length: 14; d_call: TRBD1; j_call: TRBJ1-2; v_call: TRBV24-1; clone_size: -; cdr3_aa: CATSDPRDRNGYTF; cdr3_nt: TGTGCCACCAGTGATCCCCGGGACAGGAATGGCTACACCTTC
cdr3_length: 15; d_call: -; j_call: TRBJ1-1; v_call: TRBV5-1; clone_size: many; cdr3_aa: CASSSRVGGDTEAFF; cdr3_nt: TGCGCCAGCAGCTCCAGGGTCGGGGGGGACACTGAAGCTTTCTTT
cdr3_length: 15; d_call: -; j_call: TRBJ2-1; v_call: TRBV19; clone_size: many; cdr3_aa: CASRRDLQRYNEQFF; cdr3_nt: TGTGCCAGTAGAAGGGACCTCCAGAGGTACAATGAGCAGTTCTTC
cdr3_length: 12; d_call: -; j_call: TRBJ2-2; v_call: TRBV5-5; clone_size: -; cdr3_aa: CASSGETGKLFF; cdr3_nt: TGTGCCAGCAGCGGAGAAACCGGGAAGCTGTTTTTT
cdr3_length: 13; d_call: -; j_call: TRBJ1-5; v_call: TRBV7-8; clone_size: many; cdr3_aa: CASSLAGGEPQHF; cdr3_nt: TGTGCCAGCAGCTTAGCAGGAGGAGAGCCCCAGCATTTT
cdr3_length: 15; d_call: -; j_call: TRBJ2-3; v_call: TRBV13; clone_size: many; cdr3_aa: CASSRQVTALPPQYF; cdr3_nt: TGTGCCAGCAGCCGACAGGTAACGGCCCTCCCCCCGCAGTATTTT
cdr3_length: 17; d_call: -; j_call: TRBJ2-7; v_call: TRBV15; clone_size: many; cdr3_aa: CATSREPQGLGLEEQYF; cdr3_nt: TGTGCCACCAGCAGAGAACCTCAGGGGCTGGGCCTGGAGGAGCAGTACTTC